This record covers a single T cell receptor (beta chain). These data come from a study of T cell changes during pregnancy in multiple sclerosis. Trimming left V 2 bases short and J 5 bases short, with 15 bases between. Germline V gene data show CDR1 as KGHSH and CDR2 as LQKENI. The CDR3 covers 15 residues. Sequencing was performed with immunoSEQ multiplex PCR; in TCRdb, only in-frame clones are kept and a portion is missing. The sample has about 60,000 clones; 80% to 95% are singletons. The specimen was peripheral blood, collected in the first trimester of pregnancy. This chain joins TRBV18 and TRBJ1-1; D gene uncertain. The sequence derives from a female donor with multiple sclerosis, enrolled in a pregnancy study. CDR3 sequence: CASSPLAGDGTEAFF. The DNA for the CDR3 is TGTGCCAGCTCACCATTAGCCGGGGATGGTACTGAAGCTTTCTTT.